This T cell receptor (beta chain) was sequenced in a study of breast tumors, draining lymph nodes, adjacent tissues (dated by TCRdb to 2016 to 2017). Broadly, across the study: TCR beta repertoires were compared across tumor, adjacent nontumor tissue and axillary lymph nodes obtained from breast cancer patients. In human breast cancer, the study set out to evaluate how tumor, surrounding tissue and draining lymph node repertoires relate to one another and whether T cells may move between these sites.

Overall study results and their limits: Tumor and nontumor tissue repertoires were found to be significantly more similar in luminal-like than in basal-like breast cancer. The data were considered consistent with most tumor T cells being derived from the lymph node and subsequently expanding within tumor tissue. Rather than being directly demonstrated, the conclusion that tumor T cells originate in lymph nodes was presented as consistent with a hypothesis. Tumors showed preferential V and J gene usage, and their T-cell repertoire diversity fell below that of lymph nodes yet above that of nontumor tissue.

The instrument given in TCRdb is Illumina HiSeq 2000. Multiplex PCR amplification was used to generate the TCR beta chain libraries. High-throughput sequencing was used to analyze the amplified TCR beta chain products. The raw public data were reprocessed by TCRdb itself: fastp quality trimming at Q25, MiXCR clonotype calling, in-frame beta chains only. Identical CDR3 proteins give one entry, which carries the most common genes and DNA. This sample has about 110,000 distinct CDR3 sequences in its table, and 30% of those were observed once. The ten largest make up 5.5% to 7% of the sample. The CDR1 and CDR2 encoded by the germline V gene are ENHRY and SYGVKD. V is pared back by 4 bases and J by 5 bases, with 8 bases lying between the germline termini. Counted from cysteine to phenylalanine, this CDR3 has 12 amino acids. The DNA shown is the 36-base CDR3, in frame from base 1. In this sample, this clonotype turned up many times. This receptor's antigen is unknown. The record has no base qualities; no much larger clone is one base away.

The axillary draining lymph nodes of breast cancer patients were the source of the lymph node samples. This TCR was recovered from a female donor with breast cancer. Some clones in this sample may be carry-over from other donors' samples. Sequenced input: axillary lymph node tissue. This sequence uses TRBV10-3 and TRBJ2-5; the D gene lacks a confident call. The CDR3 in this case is CAISAPRETQYF. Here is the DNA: TGTGCCATCAGTGCACCTCGGGAGACCCAGTACTTC.